The entry below gives a single T cell receptor beta chain sequence along with its context. Its antigen remains unidentified. The CDR3 contains 15 residues. The V gene's germline CDR1 is SGHVS and CDR2 FQNEAQ. The V and J ends lost 1 base and 8 bases, in that order; junction bases with no gene match: 7. The entry originates in a study of cytomegalovirus exposure and HLA in healthy donors. Study-level points and caveats: Previously analyzed data showed that most TCR beta V segments were productive at a frequency of about 87% or about 30%. Using a false discovery rate of 0.05, a later analysis showed that some 16,000 TCR beta sequences were associated with HLA alleles.

PCR primers comprised 60 Vbeta and 13 Jbeta primers. Sequenced by immunoSEQ multiplex PCR; TCRdb stores in-frame clones only, minus some. Here the sample spans over 150,000 clones, approximately 71% being singletons. The chain uses TRBV7-8 and TRBJ2-1; 8 bases agree with TRBD2. The clonotype was recovered from a woman younger than 35 in good health and CMV-seropositive. Sequenced sample: PBMCs. DNA for the CDR3: TGTGCCAGCAGCTTAGAGGGGACTAGGGGCCATGAGCAGTTCTTC. This translates into CASSLEGTRGHEQFF.